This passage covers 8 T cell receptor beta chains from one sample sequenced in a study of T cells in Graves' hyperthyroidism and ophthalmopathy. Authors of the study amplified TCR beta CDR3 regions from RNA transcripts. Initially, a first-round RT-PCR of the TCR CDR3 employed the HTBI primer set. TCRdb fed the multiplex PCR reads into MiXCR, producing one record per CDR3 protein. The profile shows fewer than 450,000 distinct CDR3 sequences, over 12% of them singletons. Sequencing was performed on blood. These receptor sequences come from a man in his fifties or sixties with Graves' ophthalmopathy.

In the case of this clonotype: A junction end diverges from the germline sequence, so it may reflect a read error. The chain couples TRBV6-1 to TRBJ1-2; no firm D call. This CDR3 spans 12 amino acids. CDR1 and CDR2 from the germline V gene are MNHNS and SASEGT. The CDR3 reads CASSAEKSGYSF. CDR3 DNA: TGTGCCAGCAGTGCGGAGAAGTCGGGCTACAGCTTC.

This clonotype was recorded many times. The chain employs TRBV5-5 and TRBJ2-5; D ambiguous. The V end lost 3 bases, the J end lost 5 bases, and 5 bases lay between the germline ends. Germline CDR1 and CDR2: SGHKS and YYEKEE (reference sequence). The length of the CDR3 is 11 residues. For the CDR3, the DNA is TGTGCCAGCAGCTCCGGCGAGACCCAGTACTTC. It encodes CASSSGETQYF.

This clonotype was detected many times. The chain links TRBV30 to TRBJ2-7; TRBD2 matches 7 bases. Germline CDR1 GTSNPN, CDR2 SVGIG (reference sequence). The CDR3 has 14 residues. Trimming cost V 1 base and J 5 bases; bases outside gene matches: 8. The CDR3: CAWSGGRARDEQYF. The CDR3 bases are TGTGCCTGGAGTGGTGGGAGGGCCAGGGACGAGCAGTACTTC.

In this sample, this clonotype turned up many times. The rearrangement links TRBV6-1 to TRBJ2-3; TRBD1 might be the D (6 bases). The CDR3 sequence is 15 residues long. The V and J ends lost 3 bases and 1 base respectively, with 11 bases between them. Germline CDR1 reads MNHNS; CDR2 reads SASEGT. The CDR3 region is CASSDMAGGTDTQYF. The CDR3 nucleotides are TGTGCCAGCAGTGACATGGCAGGGGGCACAGATACGCAGTATTTT.

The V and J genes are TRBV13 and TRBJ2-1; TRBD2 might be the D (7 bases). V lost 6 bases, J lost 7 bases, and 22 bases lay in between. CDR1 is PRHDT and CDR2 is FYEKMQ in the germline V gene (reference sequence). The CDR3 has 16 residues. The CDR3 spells CASSESWGREQNEQFF. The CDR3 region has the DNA TGTGCCAGCAGTGAATCTTGGGGGCGGGAGCAGAATGAGCAGTTCTTC.

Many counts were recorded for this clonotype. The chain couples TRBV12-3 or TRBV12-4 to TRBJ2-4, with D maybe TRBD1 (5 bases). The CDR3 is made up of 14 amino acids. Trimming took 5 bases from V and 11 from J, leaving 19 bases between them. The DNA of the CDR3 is TGTGCCAGCAGTCTAGACACAGGACGGTCACTTCAGTACTTC. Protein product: CASSLDTGRSLQYF.

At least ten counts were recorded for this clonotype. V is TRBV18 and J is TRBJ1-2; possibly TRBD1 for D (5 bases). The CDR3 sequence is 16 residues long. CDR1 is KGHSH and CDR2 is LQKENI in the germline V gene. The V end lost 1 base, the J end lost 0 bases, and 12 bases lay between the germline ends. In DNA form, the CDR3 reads TGTGCCAGCTCACCACTCCAGGGAAGCTCTAACTATGGCTACACCTTC. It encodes CASSPLQGSSNYGYTF.

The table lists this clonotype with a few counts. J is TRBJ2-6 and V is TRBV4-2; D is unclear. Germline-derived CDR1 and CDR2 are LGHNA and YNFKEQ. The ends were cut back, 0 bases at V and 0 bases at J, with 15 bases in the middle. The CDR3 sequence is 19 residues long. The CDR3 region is CASSQDDTSGVSGANVLTF. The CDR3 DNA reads TGTGCCAGCAGCCAAGATGACACATCCGGCGTCTCTGGGGCCAACGTCCTGACTTTC.